This is a list of T cell receptor beta chains from one sample in a study of cytomegalovirus exposure and HLA in healthy donors. Here immunoSEQ multiplex PCR was the method, and the copy in TCRdb shows in-frame clones only, minus some. Among under 150,000 clones listed, approximately 70% were seen once. The sequenced material came from PBMCs. Source of these receptors: a woman between 35 and 50 years old in good health and CMV-seropositive. The CDR3 runs from the conserved cysteine through the conserved F or W. The order of the fields is V gene, J gene, D gene, clone size, CDR3 protein, CDR3 DNA. A D gene is named only where the DNA matches it firmly. Size values are once, few and many counts, or a class for expanded clones, and some rows have none.

TRBV6-6	TRBJ2-1	TRBD1	NA	CASSKYRTGSYNEQFF	TGTGCCAGCAGCAAATACCGGACAGGCTCCTACAATGAGCAGTTCTTC
TRBV5-4	TRBJ1-4	TRBD1	few	CASSLSLDRGNEKLFF	TGTGCCAGCAGCTTATCCCTGGACAGGGGGAATGAAAAACTGTTTTTT
TRBV2	TRBJ2-5	NA	NA	CASRMTEAQETQYF	TGTGCCAGCAGGATGACAGAAGCTCAAGAGACCCAGTACTTC
TRBV5-8	TRBJ2-2	TRBD2	NA	CASRPTSGRAPLGELFF	TGTGCCAGCAGGCCTACTAGCGGGAGGGCCCCTTTGGGGGAGCTGTTTTTT
TRBV4-3	TRBJ2-7	TRBD1	NA	CASSQTGQSYEQYF	TGCGCCAGCAGCCAAACGGGACAGTCCTACGAGCAGTACTTC
TRBV29-1	TRBJ2-7	TRBD1	NA	CSVYGQGPYEQYF	TGCAGCGTTTATGGACAGGGACCCTACGAGCAGTACTTC
TRBV4-1	TRBJ2-7	TRBD2	NA	CASSLLEREGFYEQYF	TGCGCCAGCAGCCTCCTAGAGCGGGAGGGCTTCTACGAGCAGTACTTC
TRBV30	TRBJ1-1	TRBD1	NA	CACLKQGKGTEAFF	TGTGCCTGCTTAAAACAGGGGAAAGGAACTGAAGCTTTCTTT
TRBV11-3	TRBJ2-7	NA	NA	CASSLGTSGSYEQYF	TGTGCCAGCAGCTTAGGAACCAGCGGCTCCTACGAGCAGTACTTC
TRBV5-1	TRBJ2-5	TRBD1	NA	CASSPRTGGQETQYF	TGCGCCAGCAGCCCCCGGACAGGGGGCCAAGAGACCCAGTACTTC
TRBV7-9	TRBJ1-2	NA	once	CASSLPLYGYTF	TGTGCCAGCAGCCTACCCCTTTATGGCTACACCTTC
TRBV2	TRBJ2-7	NA	NA	CASSVTGDEQYF	TGTGCCAGCAGTGTAACGGGAGACGAGCAGTACTTC
TRBV28	TRBJ2-5	TRBD2	NA	CASSFPGRKLSGRVRVEETQYF	TGTGCCAGCAGTTTTCCAGGGCGAAAGCTGTCCGGGAGGGTGCGTGTAGAAGAGACCCAGTACTTC
TRBV28	TRBJ2-5	TRBD2	once	CASSLPGTSSETQYF	TGTGCCAGCAGTTTGCCCGGGACTAGTTCCGAGACCCAGTACTTC
TRBV7-3	TRBJ2-1	TRBD2	NA	CASSPQLRGLAGSPLGSNEQFF	TGTGCCAGCAGCCCGCAGCTGCGAGGACTAGCGGGAAGCCCCTTAGGCTCCAATGAGCAGTTCTTC